This T cell receptor beta chain was sequenced in a study of radiotherapy plus CTLA-4 blockade in lung cancer. Turning to the study itself: Objective responses arose in approximately 19% of patients, and 25% to 40% experienced disease control.

General observations from the study: In blood, tumor-derived TCR clones expanded after radiotherapy plus ipilimumab. Reportedly, early blood T cell clone dynamics best predicted response, with interferon-beta.

Per germline, CDR1 MNHEY and CDR2 SMNVEV (reference sequence). The length of the CDR3 is 14 residues. The V and J ends lost 6 bases and 5 bases, in that order; junction bases with no gene match: 7. As to this clone: Its antigen remains unknown.

Focal radiation with ipilimumab CTLA-4 blockade was given to patients with chemo-refractory metastatic non-small-cell lung cancer. Repertoires were generated with immunoSEQ multiplex PCR, while TCRdb's copy carries only in-frame clones and drops some. The sample yields around 110,000 clones, more than 80% seen once. The gene calls are TRBV27 and TRBJ1-1, with 9 bases that match TRBD1. The sequencing used peripheral blood, collected from a patient treated with radiotherapy plus ipilimumab. The source of this sequence is a human donor with non-small cell lung cancer that progressed on radiotherapy plus ipilimumab. The CDR3 DNA reads as TGTGCCAGCAGGCATCGGACAGGGGCGACTGAAGCTTTCTTT. Its translation is CASRHRTGATEAFF.